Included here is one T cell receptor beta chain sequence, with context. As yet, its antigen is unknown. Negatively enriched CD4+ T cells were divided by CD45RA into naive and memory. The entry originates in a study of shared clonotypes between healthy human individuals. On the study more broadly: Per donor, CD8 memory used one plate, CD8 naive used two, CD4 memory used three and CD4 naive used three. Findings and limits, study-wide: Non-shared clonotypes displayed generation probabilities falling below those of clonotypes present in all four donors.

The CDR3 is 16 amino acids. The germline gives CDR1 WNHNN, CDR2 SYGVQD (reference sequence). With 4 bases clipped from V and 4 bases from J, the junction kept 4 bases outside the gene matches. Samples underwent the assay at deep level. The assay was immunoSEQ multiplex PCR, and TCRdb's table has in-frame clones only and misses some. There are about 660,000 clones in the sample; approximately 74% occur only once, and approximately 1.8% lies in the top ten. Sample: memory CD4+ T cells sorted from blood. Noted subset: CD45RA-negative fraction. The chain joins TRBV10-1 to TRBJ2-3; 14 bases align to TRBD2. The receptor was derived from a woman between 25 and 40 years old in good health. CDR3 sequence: CASSGGTSGSADTQYF. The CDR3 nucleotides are TGCGCCAGCAGTGGGGGGACTAGCGGGAGTGCAGATACGCAGTATTTT.